These 15 T cell receptor beta chains originate from one sample sequenced in a study of control samples from healthy donors and cancer patients. The assay was immunoSEQ multiplex PCR, and TCRdb's table has in-frame clones only and misses some. The sample shows around 100,000 clones, roughly 92% of them seen only once. The specimen was blood. The receptor source for this set is a human donor in good health. The donor label of this sample is uncertain.

The V call is TRBV10-1, the J call TRBJ2-2, with D tentatively TRBD2 (5 bases). This CDR3 is 14 amino acids long. Germline CDR1 WNHNN, CDR2 SYGVQD (reference sequence). V was cut by 4 bases and J by 6 bases, with 12 bases left in between. Written as DNA, the CDR3 is TGCGCCAGCAGTGCGGGGTATCGGGCCGGGGAGCTGTTTTTT. Amino acids: CASSAGYRAGELFF.

The genes are TRBV3-1 (or the pseudogene TRBV3-2) and TRBJ2-5, with TRBD2 identical over 8 bases. From germline, CDR1 is LGHDT and CDR2 YNNKEL (reference sequence). The CDR3 is 15 residues long. With 0 bases clipped from V and 3 bases from J, the junction kept 3 bases outside the gene matches. The CDR3 region has the DNA TGTGCCAGCAGCCAAGAAACTAGCGGTAAAGAGACCCAGTACTTC. Translation gives CASSQETSGKETQYF.

The chain is built from TRBV2 and TRBJ2-1; 7 bases are a match to TRBD2. The CDR3 is 13 amino acids. The V and J ends lost 8 bases and 5 bases, in that order; junction bases with no gene match: 6. The germline V gene has CDR1 SNHLY and CDR2 FYNNEI. CDR3 region: CASGGDWDNEQFF. In DNA form, the CDR3 reads TGTGCCAGCGGGGGGGACTGGGACAATGAGCAGTTCTTC.

Comments on this clone: This sample includes further DNA sequences coding for the same CDR3. This chain connects TRBV4-3 to TRBJ2-3; 7 bases align to TRBD1. Germline V CDR1 and CDR2: LGHNA, YSLEER. The CDR3 runs to 13 residues. Losses at the gene ends were 3 bases for V and 6 bases for J; bases not matched to a gene: 3. The CDR3 protein is CASSQDRSDTQYF. The DNA of the CDR3 is TGCGCCAGCAGCCAGGACAGGTCGGATACGCAGTATTTT.

The chain is built from TRBV27 and TRBJ1-2; D ambiguous. The length of the CDR3 is 15 residues. Germline CDR1 and CDR2: MNHEY and SMNVEV (reference sequence). The ends were cut back, 5 bases at V and 6 bases at J, with 19 bases in the middle. CDR3 DNA sequence: TGTGCCAGCAGTACCTTTGATGGGGTAGGAGATGGCTACACCTTC. Its translation: CASSTFDGVGDGYTF.

The chain couples TRBV11-2 to TRBJ2-7; D call uncertain. With 0 bases removed from V and 0 bases from J, the gap between germline ends came to 9 bases. The CDR3 has 15 amino acids. Looked up from germline, CDR1 is SGHAT and CDR2 is FQNNGV. The CDR3 reads CASSLEFGSSYEQYF. Written as DNA, the CDR3 is TGTGCCAGCAGCTTAGAGTTTGGCAGCTCCTACGAGCAGTACTTC.

The rearrangement links TRBV18 to TRBJ1-3; possibly TRBD1 for D (6 bases). The CDR3 loop spans 15 amino acids. Germline V gene lookup returns CDR1 KGHSH and CDR2 LQKENI. With 1 base removed from V and 6 bases from J, the gap between germline ends came to 13 bases. CDR3 nucleotides: TGTGCCAGCTCACCACGAGCGGGGGGCCAAAACACCATATATTTT. Its protein product is CASSPRAGGQNTIYF.

This chain joins TRBV27 and TRBJ2-7; D is perhaps TRBD1 (6 bases). Trimming left V 2 bases short and J 0 bases short, with 14 bases between. The germline V gene encodes CDR1 MNHEY and CDR2 SMNVEV (reference sequence). The CDR3 totals 16 residues. The CDR3 is CASSLTLTGSSYEQYF. CDR3 sequence (DNA): TGTGCCAGCAGTTTAACCTTAACAGGGAGCTCCTACGAGCAGTACTTC.

CDR3 nucleotide sequence: TGTGCCAGCAGCCAAGTGCCGGGGAACACCGGGGAGCTGTTTTTT. Its protein is CASSQVPGNTGELFF. The chain links TRBV14 to TRBJ2-2; D ambiguous. Germline CDR1 SGHDN, CDR2 FVKESK. V lost 1 base and J lost 1, with 7 bases in between. The CDR3 consists of 15 residues.

This clone was found a few times. This sequence joins TRBV7-9 and TRBJ1-1; 8 nucleotides match TRBD1. J gave up 3 bases and V 5 bases, and 8 bases lay outside the gene matches. CDR3 length: 15 amino acids. Germline-derived CDR1 and CDR2 are SEHNR and FQNEAQ (reference sequence). CDR3 sequence: CASSHETGAYTEAFF. The DNA for the CDR3 is TGTGCCAGCAGCCATGAGACAGGGGCGTACACTGAAGCTTTCTTT.

This chain connects TRBV24-1 to TRBJ1-5, with 7 bases identical to TRBD1. V was clipped by 2 bases and J by 5 bases; unmatched bases: 2. Germline V lookup: CDR1 KGHDR, CDR2 SFDVKD. The CDR3 extends over 14 amino acids. The CDR3 DNA sequence: TGTGCCACCAGTGATTCCCAGGGGGATCAGCCCCAGCATTTT. As protein: CATSDSQGDQPQHF.

The rearrangement uses TRBV3-1 (or the pseudogene TRBV3-2) and TRBJ2-2; D gene ambiguous. Deletions cut 6 bases from V and 4 bases from J, with 12 bases between. The CDR3 contains 14 residues. Germline CDR1 and CDR2: LGHDT and YNNKEL (reference sequence). For the CDR3, the DNA is TGTGCCAGCAGTCCCTCCAGGCTCACCGGGGAGCTGTTTTTT. It codes for CASSPSRLTGELFF.

The chain recombines TRBV7-9 with TRBJ2-5; 11 bases align to TRBD1. V shed 4 bases and J 2 bases; nucleotides not matched to a gene: 6. Germline V gives CDR1 SEHNR, CDR2 FQNEAQ (reference sequence). There are 16 residues in the CDR3. DNA for the CDR3: TGTGCCAGCAGCTCTGGGGACAGGGGGAGGCAAGAGACCCAGTACTTC. It encodes CASSSGDRGRQETQYF.

The chain couples TRBV5-1 to TRBJ1-2; no definite D call. V was pared by 3 bases and J by 10 bases, with 10 bases between. This CDR3 region has 11 residues. Germline CDR1 SGHRS, CDR2 YFSETQ. The CDR3 coding sequence is TGCGCCAGCAGCTCGGACTACGTCTACACCTTC. The encoded protein is CASSSDYVYTF.

V gene TRBV12-3 or TRBV12-4 combines with J gene TRBJ1-6; D unresolved. With 3 bases removed from V and 7 bases from J, the gap between germline ends came to 7 bases. The CDR3 covers 13 residues. This CDR3 reads CASSFTGNSPLHF. The CDR3, as DNA: TGTGCCAGCAGTTTTACCGGGAATTCACCCCTCCACTTT.